This note documents a single T cell receptor (beta chain) sequence. The data originate from a study of T-cell reconstitution after alpha-beta-depleted transplantation in children. V lost 6 bases to trimming and J lost 8 bases; unmatched junction nucleotides: 12. This CDR3 region has 15 residues. The germline V gene encodes CDR1 MNHNS and CDR2 SASEGT. The TCRbeta library was prepared with unique molecular identifiers. TCRdb called the PCR reads again in MiXCR, with one record for every CDR3 protein. The table has 250,000 to 300,000 distinct CDR3 sequences, more than 9% seen once; the top ten hold 9.5% to 13%.

This specimen was PBMCs from the stem cell graft donor, taken from the stem cell graft. The chain is built from TRBV6-1 and TRBJ1-1; 10 bases line up with TRBD1. This sequence was found in a human donor who donated a stem cell graft to a child with SCID. CDR3 amino acids: CASSRPRQGAAEAFF. The CDR3, as DNA: TGTGCCAGCAGCCGACCGAGACAGGGGGCTGCCGAAGCTTTCTTT.